These T cell receptor beta chains were read from a single sample in a study of cytomegalovirus exposure and HLA in healthy donors. TCRdb keeps only in-frame clones here, not all; method: immunoSEQ multiplex PCR. This table has tens of thousands of clones, around 90% appearing once. What was sequenced was PBMCs. These receptor sequences come from a woman aged 25 to 45 in good health and CMV-seronegative. Both conserved end residues are part of each CDR3. The D gene is left open where the match is weak. Where a row states a size, it is once, few, many or the class of an expanded clone; other rows omit it.

v_gene: TRBV7-9; abundance: NA; j_gene: TRBJ1-2; d_gene: NA; CDR3nt: TGTGCCAGCAGCGAGCTGGACAGAACGAACTATGGCTACACCTTC; CDR3aa: CASSELDRTNYGYTF
v_gene: TRBV11-2; abundance: NA; j_gene: TRBJ2-2; d_gene: TRBD2; CDR3nt: TGTGCCAGCAGCACTAGCGGAAACACCGGGGAGCTGTTTTTT; CDR3aa: CASSTSGNTGELFF
v_gene: TRBV27; abundance: NA; j_gene: TRBJ2-7; d_gene: TRBD1; CDR3nt: TGTGCCAGCAGTCCCTGGACAGGCGACTACGAGCAGTACTTC; CDR3aa: CASSPWTGDYEQYF
v_gene: TRBV28; abundance: NA; j_gene: TRBJ2-5; d_gene: TRBD1; CDR3nt: TGTGCCAGCAGTTTCCGGGACAGCCAAGAGACCCAGTACTTC; CDR3aa: CASSFRDSQETQYF
v_gene: TRBV7-6; abundance: NA; j_gene: TRBJ2-3; d_gene: NA; CDR3nt: TGTGCCAGCAGCTTAGGGACAGTGAAAACGCAGTATTTT; CDR3aa: CASSLGTVKTQYF
v_gene: TRBV5-1; abundance: NA; j_gene: TRBJ2-7; d_gene: NA; CDR3nt: TGCGCCAGCAGCTTCGGGACTCAGGTCCACGAGCAGTACTTC; CDR3aa: CASSFGTQVHEQYF
v_gene: TRBV9; abundance: NA; j_gene: TRBJ1-2; d_gene: TRBD1; CDR3nt: TGTGCCAGCAGCTCAGAAGGGGGCGCGGTTGGCTACACCTTC; CDR3aa: CASSSEGGAVGYTF
v_gene: TRBV5-1; abundance: NA; j_gene: TRBJ2-3; d_gene: NA; CDR3nt: TGCGCCAGCAGCTCGGGACAAACAGATACGCAGTATTTT; CDR3aa: CASSSGQTDTQYF
v_gene: TRBV7-2; abundance: once; j_gene: TRBJ2-7; d_gene: NA; CDR3nt: TGTGCCAGCAGCCCCCGGGGTGTCTACGAGCAGTACTTC; CDR3aa: CASSPRGVYEQYF
v_gene: TRBV28; abundance: NA; j_gene: TRBJ2-6; d_gene: TRBD1; CDR3nt: TGTGCCACCCAAAACAGGGGGCGGTGGGCCAACGTCCTGACTTTC; CDR3aa: CATQNRGRWANVLTF
v_gene: TRBV28; abundance: NA; j_gene: TRBJ2-7; d_gene: NA; CDR3nt: TGTGCCAGCAGCACAGGGAGCTCCTACGAGCAGTACTTC; CDR3aa: CASSTGSSYEQYF
v_gene: TRBV19; abundance: NA; j_gene: TRBJ2-7; d_gene: TRBD1; CDR3nt: TGTGCCAGTACAAGCGGGACAGGGGCCTACGAGCAGTACTTC; CDR3aa: CASTSGTGAYEQYF
v_gene: TRBV18; abundance: NA; j_gene: TRBJ2-7; d_gene: NA; CDR3nt: TGTGCCAGCTCAACGAGGACTCGGGAGCAGTACTTC; CDR3aa: CASSTRTREQYF
v_gene: TRBV28; abundance: NA; j_gene: TRBJ2-7; d_gene: TRBD2; CDR3nt: TGTGCCAGCACCCTAGCGGGAGATTCCTACGAGCAGTACTTC; CDR3aa: CASTLAGDSYEQYF
v_gene: TRBV5-1; abundance: NA; j_gene: TRBJ2-7; d_gene: TRBD2; CDR3nt: TGCGCCAGCAGCTTGGCCGGGACTAGCGGCTACGAGCAGTACTTC; CDR3aa: CASSLAGTSGYEQYF
v_gene: TRBV6-6; abundance: NA; j_gene: TRBJ2-7; d_gene: TRBD1; CDR3nt: TGTGCCAGCAGACCCCAGGGACAGGGGTCCGACGAGCAGTACTTC; CDR3aa: CASRPQGQGSDEQYF
v_gene: TRBV28; abundance: NA; j_gene: TRBJ1-2; d_gene: TRBD1; CDR3nt: TGTGCCAGCAGTTCACCCGGGACAGCCTATTTGGGCTACACCTTC; CDR3aa: CASSSPGTAYLGYTF
v_gene: TRBV6-5; abundance: NA; j_gene: TRBJ2-2; d_gene: NA; CDR3nt: TGTGCCACTAACAGGAACACCGGGGAGCTGTTTTTT; CDR3aa: CATNRNTGELFF
v_gene: TRBV15; abundance: NA; j_gene: TRBJ2-1; d_gene: NA; CDR3nt: TGTGCCACCAGCAGAGTAGATTCTAGTGAGCGGTTCTTC; CDR3aa: CATSRVDSSERFF
v_gene: TRBV5-1; abundance: NA; j_gene: TRBJ1-5; d_gene: NA; CDR3nt: TGCGCCAGCAGTCCGGGAAATAGCAATCAGCCCCAGCATTTT; CDR3aa: CASSPGNSNQPQHF